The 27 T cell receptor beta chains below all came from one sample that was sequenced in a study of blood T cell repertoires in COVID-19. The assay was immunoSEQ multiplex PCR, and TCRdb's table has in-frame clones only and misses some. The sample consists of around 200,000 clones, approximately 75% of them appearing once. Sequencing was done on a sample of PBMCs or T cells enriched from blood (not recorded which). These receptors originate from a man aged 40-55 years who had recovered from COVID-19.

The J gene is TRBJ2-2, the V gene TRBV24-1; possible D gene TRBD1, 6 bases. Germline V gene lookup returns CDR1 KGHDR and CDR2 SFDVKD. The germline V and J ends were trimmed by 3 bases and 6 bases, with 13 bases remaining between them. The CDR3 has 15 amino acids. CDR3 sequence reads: CATSDESGAAGELFF. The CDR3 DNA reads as TGTGCCACCAGTGATGAGTCAGGGGCTGCCGGGGAGCTGTTTTTT.

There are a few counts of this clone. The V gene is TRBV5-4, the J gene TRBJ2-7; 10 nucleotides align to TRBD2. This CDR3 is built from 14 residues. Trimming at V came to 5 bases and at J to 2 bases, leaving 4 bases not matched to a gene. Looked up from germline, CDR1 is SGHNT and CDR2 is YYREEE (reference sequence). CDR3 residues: CASRLAGGPYEQYF. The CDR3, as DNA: TGTGCCAGCAGGTTAGCGGGGGGCCCCTACGAGCAGTACTTC.

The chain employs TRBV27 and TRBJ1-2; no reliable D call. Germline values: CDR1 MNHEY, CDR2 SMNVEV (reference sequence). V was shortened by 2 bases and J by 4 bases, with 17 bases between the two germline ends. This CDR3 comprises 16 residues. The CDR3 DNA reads TGTGCCAGCAGTTTAACTTCAATTGGGTCGGGCTATGGCTACACCTTC. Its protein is CASSLTSIGSGYGYTF.

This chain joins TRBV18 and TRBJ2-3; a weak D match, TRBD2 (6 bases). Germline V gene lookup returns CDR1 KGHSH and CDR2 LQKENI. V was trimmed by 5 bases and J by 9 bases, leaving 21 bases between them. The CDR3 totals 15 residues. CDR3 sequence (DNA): TGTGCCAGCTCAACGGGACTCAGTATTGGGCGCACGCAGTATTTT. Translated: CASSTGLSIGRTQYF. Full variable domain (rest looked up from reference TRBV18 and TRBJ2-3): NAGVMQNPRHLVRRRGQEARLRCSPMKGHSHVYWYRQLPEEGLKFMVYLQKENIIDESGMPKERFSAEFPKEGPSILRIQQVVRGDSAAYFCASSTGLSIGRTQYFGPGTRLTVL.

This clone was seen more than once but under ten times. The CDR3 DNA follows: TGTGCCAGCTCACCACAGGGGCACCAGCCCCAGCATTTT. This encodes CASSPQGHQPQHF. This sequence joins TRBV18 and TRBJ1-5; possible D gene TRBD1, 5 bases. The germline gives CDR1 KGHSH, CDR2 LQKENI. V was pared by 1 base and J by 7 bases, with 8 bases between. This CDR3 contains 13 residues.

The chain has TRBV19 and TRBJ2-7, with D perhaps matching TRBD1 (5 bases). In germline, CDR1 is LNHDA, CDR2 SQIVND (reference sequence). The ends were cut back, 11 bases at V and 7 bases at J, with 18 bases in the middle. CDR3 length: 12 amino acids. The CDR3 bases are TGTGCCTCAGGGAACAGTTGGCGGGAGCAGTACTTC. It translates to CASGNSWREQYF.

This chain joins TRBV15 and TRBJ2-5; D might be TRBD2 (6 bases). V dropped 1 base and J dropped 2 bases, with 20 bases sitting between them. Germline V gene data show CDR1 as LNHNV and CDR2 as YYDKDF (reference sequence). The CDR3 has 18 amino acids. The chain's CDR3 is CATSRGYLASVEQETQYF. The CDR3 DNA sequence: TGTGCCACCAGCAGAGGATACTTGGCTAGCGTTGAACAAGAGACCCAGTACTTC.

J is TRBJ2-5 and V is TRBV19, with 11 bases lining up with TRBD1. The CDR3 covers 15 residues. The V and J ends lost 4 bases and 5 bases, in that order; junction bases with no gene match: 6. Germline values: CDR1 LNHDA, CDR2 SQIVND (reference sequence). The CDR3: CASSRGQGVVETQYF. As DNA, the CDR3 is TGTGCCAGTAGTAGGGGACAGGGGGTGGTGGAGACCCAGTACTTC.

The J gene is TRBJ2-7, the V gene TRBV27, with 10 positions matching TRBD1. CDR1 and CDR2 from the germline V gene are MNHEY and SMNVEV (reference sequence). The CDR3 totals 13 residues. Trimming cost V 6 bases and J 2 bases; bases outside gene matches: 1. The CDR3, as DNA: TGTGCCAGCAGCGGGACAGGGGCCTACGAGCAGTACTTC. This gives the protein CASSGTGAYEQYF.

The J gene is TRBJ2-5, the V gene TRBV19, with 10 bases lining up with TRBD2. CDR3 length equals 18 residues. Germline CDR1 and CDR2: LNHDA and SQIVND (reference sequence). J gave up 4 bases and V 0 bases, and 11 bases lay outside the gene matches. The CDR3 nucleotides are TGTGCCAGTAGTATAGACTCACCCATAGCGGGGGGAAGAGAGACCCAGTACTTC. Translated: CASSIDSPIAGGRETQYF.

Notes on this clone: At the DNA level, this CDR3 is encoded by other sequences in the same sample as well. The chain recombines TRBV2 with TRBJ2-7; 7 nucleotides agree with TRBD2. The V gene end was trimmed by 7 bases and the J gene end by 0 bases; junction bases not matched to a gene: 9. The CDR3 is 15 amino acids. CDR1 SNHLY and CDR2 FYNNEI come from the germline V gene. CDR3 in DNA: TGTGCCAGCAAGGGTCTAGCGGCCAGCTCCTACGAGCAGTACTTC. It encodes CASKGLAASSYEQYF.

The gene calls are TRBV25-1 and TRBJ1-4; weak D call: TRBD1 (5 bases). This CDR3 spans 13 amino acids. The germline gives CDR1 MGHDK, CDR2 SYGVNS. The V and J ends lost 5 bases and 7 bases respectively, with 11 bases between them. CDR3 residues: CASSYAGGEKLFF. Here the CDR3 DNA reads TGTGCCAGCAGTTATGCGGGGGGTGAAAAACTGTTTTTT.

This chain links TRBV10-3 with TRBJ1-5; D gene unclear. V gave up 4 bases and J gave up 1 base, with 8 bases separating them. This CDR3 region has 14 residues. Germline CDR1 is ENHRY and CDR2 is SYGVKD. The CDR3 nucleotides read TGTGCCATCAGTGGCGGGCCCAGCAATCAGCCCCAGCATTTT. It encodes CAISGGPSNQPQHF.

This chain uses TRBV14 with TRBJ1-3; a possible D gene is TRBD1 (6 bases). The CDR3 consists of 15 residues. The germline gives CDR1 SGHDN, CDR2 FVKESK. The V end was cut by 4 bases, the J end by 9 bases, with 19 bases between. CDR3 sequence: CASSLTFQGFSTIYF. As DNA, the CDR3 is TGTGCCAGCAGCCTGACCTTCCAGGGGTTTAGCACCATATATTTT.

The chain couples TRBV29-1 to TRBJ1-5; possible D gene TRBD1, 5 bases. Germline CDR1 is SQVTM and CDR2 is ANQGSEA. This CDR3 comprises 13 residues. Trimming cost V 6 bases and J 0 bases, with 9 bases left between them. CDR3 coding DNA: TGCAGCGTCGGGGGGACTAGCAATCAGCCCCAGCATTTT. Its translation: CSVGGTSNQPQHF.

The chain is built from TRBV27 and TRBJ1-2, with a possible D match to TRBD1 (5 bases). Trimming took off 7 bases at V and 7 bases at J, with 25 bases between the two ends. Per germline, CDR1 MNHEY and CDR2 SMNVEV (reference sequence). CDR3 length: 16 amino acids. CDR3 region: CASKRVEGWDSSGYTF. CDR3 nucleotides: TGTGCCAGCAAGCGGGTGGAGGGGTGGGATTCGTCTGGCTACACCTTC.

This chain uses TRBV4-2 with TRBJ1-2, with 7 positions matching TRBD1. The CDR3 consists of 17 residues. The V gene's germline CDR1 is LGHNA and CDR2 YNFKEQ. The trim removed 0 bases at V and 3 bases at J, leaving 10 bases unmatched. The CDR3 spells CASSQDPDTGADYGYTF. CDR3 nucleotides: TGTGCCAGCAGCCAAGACCCTGATACAGGGGCCGACTATGGCTACACCTTC.

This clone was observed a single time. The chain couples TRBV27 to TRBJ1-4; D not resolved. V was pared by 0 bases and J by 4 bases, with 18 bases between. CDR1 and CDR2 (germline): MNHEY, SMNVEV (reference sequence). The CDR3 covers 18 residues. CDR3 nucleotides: TGTGCCAGCAGTTTATCCGGGTCCCTCATTATTAATAATGAAAAACTGTTTTTT. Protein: CASSLSGSLIINNEKLFF.

The DNA for the CDR3 is TGCGCCAGTCGCGCCGGACAGACCTCAACTAATGAAAAACTGTTTTTT. Amino acid sequence: CASRAGQTSTNEKLFF. The chain uses TRBV5-1 and TRBJ1-4; a possible D gene is TRBD1 (6 bases). CDR1 and CDR2 (germline): SGHRS, YFSETQ. The CDR3 consists of 16 residues. V shed 8 bases and J shed 0 bases, with 17 bases lying between them.

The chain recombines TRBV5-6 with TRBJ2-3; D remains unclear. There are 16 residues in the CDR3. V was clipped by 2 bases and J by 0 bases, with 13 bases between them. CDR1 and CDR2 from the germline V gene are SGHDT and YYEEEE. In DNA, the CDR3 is TGTGCCAGCAGCTTAACAGTTTATACTAGCACAGATACGCAGTATTTT. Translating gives CASSLTVYTSTDTQYF.

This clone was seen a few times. CDR3 sequence reads: CASSFHRVQPQHF. The CDR3 DNA follows: TGTGCCAGCAGCTTCCACAGGGTTCAGCCCCAGCATTTT. The chain couples TRBV5-6 to TRBJ1-5; perhaps TRBD1 as D (6 bases). This CDR3 has 13 amino acids. Trimming left V 2 bases short and J 6 bases short, with 9 bases between. Germline V lookup: CDR1 SGHDT, CDR2 YYEEEE.

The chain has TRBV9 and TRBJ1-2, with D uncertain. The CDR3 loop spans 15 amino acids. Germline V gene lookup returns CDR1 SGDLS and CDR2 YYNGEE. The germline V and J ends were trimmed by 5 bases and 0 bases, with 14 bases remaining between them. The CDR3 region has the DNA TGTGCCAGCAGTCTAGAGGGTGGAGCTAACTATGGCTACACCTTC. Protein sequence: CASSLEGGANYGYTF.

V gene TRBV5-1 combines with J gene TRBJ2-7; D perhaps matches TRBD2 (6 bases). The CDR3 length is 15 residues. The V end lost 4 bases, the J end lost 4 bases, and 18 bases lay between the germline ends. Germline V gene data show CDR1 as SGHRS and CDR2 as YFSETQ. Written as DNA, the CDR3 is TGCGCCAGCAGCCCGGACGGGACTCCTGGGTACGAGCAGTACTTC. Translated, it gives CASSPDGTPGYEQYF. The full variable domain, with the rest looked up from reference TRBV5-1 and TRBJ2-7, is KAGVTQTPRYLIKTRGQQVTLSCSPISGHRSVSWYQQTPGQGLQFLFEYFSETQRNKGNFPGRFSGRQFSNSRSEMNVSTLELGDSALYLCASSPDGTPGYEQYFGPGTRLTVT.

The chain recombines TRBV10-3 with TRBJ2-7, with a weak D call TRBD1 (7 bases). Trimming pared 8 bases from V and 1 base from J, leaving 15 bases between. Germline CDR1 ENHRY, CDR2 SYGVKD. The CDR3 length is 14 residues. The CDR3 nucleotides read TGTGCCATCGGAGGGACAGTCGAATCCTACGAGCAGTACTTC. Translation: CAIGGTVESYEQYF.

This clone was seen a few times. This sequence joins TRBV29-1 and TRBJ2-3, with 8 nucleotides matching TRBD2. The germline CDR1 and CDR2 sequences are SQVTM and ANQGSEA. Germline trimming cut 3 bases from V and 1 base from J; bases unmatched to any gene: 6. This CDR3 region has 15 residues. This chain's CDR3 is CSVEKRGPGTDTQYF. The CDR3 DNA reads TGCAGCGTTGAGAAGCGGGGGCCCGGCACAGATACGCAGTATTTT.

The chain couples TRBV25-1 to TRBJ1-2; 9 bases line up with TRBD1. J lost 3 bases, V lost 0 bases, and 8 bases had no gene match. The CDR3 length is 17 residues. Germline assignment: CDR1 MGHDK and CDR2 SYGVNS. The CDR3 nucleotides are TGTGCCAGCAGTGAATATAGGTCCCGGACAGGGGACTATGGCTACACCTTC. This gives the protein CASSEYRSRTGDYGYTF.

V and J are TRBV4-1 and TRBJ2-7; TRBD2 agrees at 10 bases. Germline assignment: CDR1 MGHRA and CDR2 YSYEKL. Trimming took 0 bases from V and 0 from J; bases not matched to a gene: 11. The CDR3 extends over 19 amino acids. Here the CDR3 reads CASSQDRGSGGPSSYEQYF. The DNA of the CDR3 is TGCGCCAGCAGCCAAGACCGGGGTAGCGGGGGGCCGAGCTCCTACGAGCAGTACTTC.